This T cell receptor (beta chain) is from a study of blood T cell repertoires in COVID-19. Study in general: Both acute and convalescent COVID-19 samples were obtained from the United States, Italy and Spain.

It was during active infection that Seattle patients were enrolled and then longitudinally followed. The protocol was immunoSEQ multiplex PCR, while the TCRdb copy is restricted to in-frame clones and leaves out a portion. This sample has roughly 250,000 clones, with 80% to 85% found just once. This clone was observed a single time. The CDR3 sequence is 16 residues long. With 1 base clipped from V and 6 bases from J, the junction kept 8 bases outside the gene matches. Per the germline V gene, CDR1 is SSHAT and CDR2 is FNYEAQ (reference sequence). This chain uses TRBV7-7 with TRBJ2-1; TRBD2 matches at 8 bases. The specimen sequenced was peripheral blood. The receptor was isolated from a person aged 70 to 79 with COVID-19, enrolled during active disease. CDR3 protein: CASSLGGWRGVNEQFF. The DNA of the CDR3 is TGTGCCAGCAGCTTAGGAGGTTGGCGGGGGGTCAATGAGCAGTTCTTC.